The entry that follows covers one T cell receptor (beta chain) sequence. Per the study methods: Estimation of nucleated cell counts relied on the amplification of reference gene primers. Clones were sequenced by immunoSEQ multiplex PCR, and TCRdb holds only the in-frame ones, with some missing. The V and J calls and clone size come from that table; D and trimming were worked out from the DNA. Of some 270,000 clones in the sample, about 83% are singletons; the top ten hold approximately 1.5%. The record originates from a study of blood T cell repertoires in COVID-19. Across the study: Italy, Spain and the United States were the sources of the convalescent and acute COVID-19 samples. PBMCs, B-cell-depleted T cells, or T cells provided the cDNA or gDNA that made up the material.

The germline V and J ends were trimmed by 4 bases and 6 bases, with 25 bases remaining between them. The germline gives CDR1 ENHRY, CDR2 SYGVKD. This CDR3 is built from 18 residues. The receptor's source is a middle-aged woman who had recovered from COVID-19. The gene calls are TRBV10-3 and TRBJ2-1; tentatively, D is TRBD1 (6 bases). Source material: peripheral blood. The CDR3 is CAISGMRGQYGVINEQFF. The CDR3 region has the DNA TGTGCCATCAGTGGGATGAGGGGACAATATGGGGTGATCAATGAGCAGTTCTTC.